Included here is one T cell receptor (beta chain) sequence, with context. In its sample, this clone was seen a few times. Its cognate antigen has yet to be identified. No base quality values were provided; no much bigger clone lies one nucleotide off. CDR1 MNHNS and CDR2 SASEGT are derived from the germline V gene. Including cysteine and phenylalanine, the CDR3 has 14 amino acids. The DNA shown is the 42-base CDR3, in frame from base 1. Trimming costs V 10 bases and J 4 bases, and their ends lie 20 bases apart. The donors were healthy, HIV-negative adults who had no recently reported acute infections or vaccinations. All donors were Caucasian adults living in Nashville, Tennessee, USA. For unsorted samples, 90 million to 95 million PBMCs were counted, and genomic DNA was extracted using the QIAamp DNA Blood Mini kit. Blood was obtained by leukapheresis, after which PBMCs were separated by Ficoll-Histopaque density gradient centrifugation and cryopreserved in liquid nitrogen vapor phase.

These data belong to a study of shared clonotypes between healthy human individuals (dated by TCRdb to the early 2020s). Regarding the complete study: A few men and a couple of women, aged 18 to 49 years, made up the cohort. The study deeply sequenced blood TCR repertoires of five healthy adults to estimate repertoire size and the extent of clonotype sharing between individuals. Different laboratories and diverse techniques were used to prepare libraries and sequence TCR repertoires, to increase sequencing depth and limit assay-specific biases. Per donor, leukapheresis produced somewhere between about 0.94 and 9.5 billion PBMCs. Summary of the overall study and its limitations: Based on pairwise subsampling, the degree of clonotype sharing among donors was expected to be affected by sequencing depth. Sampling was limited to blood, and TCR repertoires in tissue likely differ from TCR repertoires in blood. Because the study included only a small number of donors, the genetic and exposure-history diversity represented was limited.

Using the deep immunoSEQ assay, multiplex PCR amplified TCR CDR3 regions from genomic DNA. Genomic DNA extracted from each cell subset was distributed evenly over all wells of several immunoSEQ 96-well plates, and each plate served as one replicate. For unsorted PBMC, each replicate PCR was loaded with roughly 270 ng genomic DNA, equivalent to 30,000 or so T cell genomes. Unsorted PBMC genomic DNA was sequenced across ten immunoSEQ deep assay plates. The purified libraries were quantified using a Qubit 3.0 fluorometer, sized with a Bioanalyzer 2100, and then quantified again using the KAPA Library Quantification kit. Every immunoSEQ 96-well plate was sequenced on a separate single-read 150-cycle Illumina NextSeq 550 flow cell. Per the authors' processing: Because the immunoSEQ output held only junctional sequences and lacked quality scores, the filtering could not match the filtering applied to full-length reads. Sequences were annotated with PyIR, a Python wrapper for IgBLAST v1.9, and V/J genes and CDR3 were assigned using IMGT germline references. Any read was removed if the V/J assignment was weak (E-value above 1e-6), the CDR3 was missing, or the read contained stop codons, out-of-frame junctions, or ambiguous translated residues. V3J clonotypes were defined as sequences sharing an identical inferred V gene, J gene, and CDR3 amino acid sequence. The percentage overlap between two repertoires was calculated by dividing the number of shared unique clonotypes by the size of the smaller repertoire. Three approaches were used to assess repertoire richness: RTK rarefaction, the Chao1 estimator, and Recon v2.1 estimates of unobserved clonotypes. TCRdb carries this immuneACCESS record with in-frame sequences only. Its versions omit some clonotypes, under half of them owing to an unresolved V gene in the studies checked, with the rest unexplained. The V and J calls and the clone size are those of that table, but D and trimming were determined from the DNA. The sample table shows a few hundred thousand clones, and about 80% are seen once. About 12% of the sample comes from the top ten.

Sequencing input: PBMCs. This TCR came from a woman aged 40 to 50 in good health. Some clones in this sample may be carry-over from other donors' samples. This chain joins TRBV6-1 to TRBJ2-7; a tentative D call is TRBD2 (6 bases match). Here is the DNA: TGTGCCACCTGCTATAGCGGAGCCGAATACGAGCAGTACTTC. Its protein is CATCYSGAEYEQYF.